The 26 T cell receptor beta chains reported below all come from one sample, sequenced in a study of human T cells and chemical hapten exposure. The time point here: patch test 2, 6 weeks after DPC sensitization. Treatment of the sample: therapeutic diphenylcyclopropenone sensitization with weekly scalp DPC. MiXCR, run by TCRdb on the RACE reads, gives a single entry per CDR3 protein. The sample holds some 54,000 distinct CDR3 sequences, around 9.4% seen once. The sequencing here drew on whole blood, taken in connection with sensitization to the hapten diphenylcyclopropenone (DPC). The receptor source for this set is a woman aged 50 to 60 with alopecia areata. Some clones in this sample may be carry-over from other donors' samples.

The gene calls are TRBV3-1 and TRBJ2-7; a weak D match, TRBD1 (6 bases). The germline CDR1 and CDR2 sequences are LGHDT and YNNKEL (reference sequence). CDR3 length: 13 residues. With 4 bases removed from V and 3 bases from J, the gap between germline ends came to 10 bases. The CDR3 nucleotides are TGTGCCAGCAGCCTTACAGGGTTCTACGAGCAGTACTTC. Protein product: CASSLTGFYEQYF.

V is TRBV7-9 and J is TRBJ1-1; D gene unclear. Trimming took 5 bases from V and 4 from J, leaving 14 bases between them. The germline V gene has CDR1 SEHNR and CDR2 FQNEAQ (reference sequence). This CDR3 is 14 amino acids long. Written as DNA, the CDR3 is TGTGCCAGCAGCCGAAATTCTGACCGCACTGAAGCTTTCTTT. Translated, it gives CASSRNSDRTEAFF. Supplemented by reference TRBV7-9 and TRBJ1-1, the full variable domain reads DTGVSQNPRHKITKRGQNVTFRCDPISEHNRLYWYRQTLGQGPEFLTYFQNEAQLEKSRLLSDRFSAERPKGSFSTLEIQRTEQGDSAMYLCASSRNSDRTEAFFGQGTRLTVV.

At least ten counts were recorded for this clonotype. This chain uses TRBV20-1 with TRBJ1-2; D is possibly TRBD1 (6 bases). The V end lost 3 bases, the J end lost 8 bases, and 16 bases lay between the germline ends. Looked up from germline, CDR1 is DFQATT and CDR2 is SNEGSKA (reference sequence). There are 13 residues in the CDR3. The CDR3 reads CSASPQGGWGYTF. As DNA, the CDR3 is TGCAGTGCTAGCCCACAGGGAGGATGGGGCTACACCTTC.

On this clonotype: Being one base from a much bigger clone, this may be a read error. This chain links TRBV7-2 with TRBJ1-5, with D possibly being TRBD1 (5 bases). Trimming shortened V by 2 bases and J by 6 bases, and 11 bases separated the two germline ends. This CDR3 contains 14 residues. Germline CDR1 SGHTA, CDR2 FQGNSA. DNA of the CDR3: TGTGCCAGCAGCTTAAGTCCAGGGATTCAGCCCCAGCATTTT. This sequence encodes CASSLSPGIQPQHF.

This clonotype has ten or more counts. The CDR3 spells CASSERGRNYSPLHF. CDR3 nucleotides: TGCGCCAGCAGTGAAAGGGGGAGAAATTATTCACCCCTCCACTTT. V gene TRBV10-2 combines with J gene TRBJ1-6, with D perhaps matching TRBD1 (6 bases). This CDR3 has 15 amino acids. Trimming removed 3 bases from V and 8 bases from J, with 14 bases in between. The germline V gene encodes CDR1 WSHSY and CDR2 SAAADI.

This clonotype occurred a few times. The chain has TRBV6-4 and TRBJ1-2, with TRBD1 identical over 9 bases. J lost 4 bases, V lost 3 bases, and 9 bases had no gene match. Germline values: CDR1 MRHNA, CDR2 SNTAGT. The CDR3 runs 16 residues. CDR3 protein: CASSEDPGQGSYGYTF. CDR3 sequence (DNA): TGTGCCAGCAGTGAGGACCCGGGACAGGGATCCTATGGCTACACCTTC.

J is TRBJ2-7 and V is TRBV6-5, with 7 bases matching TRBD2. Trimming took 6 bases from V and 2 from J; bases not matched to a gene: 4. Per germline, CDR1 MNHEY and CDR2 SVGAGI. CDR3 length: 13 amino acids. Here the CDR3 DNA reads TGTGCCAGCAGAGAGCGGGGCCCCTACGAGCAGTACTTC. It specifies CASRERGPYEQYF.

This clonotype was observed a few times. The V gene is TRBV29-1, the J gene TRBJ2-5, with D unclear. V was shortened by 4 bases and J by 5 bases, with 11 bases between the two germline ends. This CDR3 has 12 amino acids. The germline gives CDR1 SQVTM, CDR2 ANQGSEA. CDR3 loop: CSVGVQPETQYF. In nucleotides, the CDR3 is TGCAGCGTTGGAGTCCAGCCCGAGACCCAGTACTTC.

The sample holds many counts of this clonotype. The V and J genes are TRBV28 and TRBJ1-5, with D possibly TRBD1 on 5 matching bases. V lost 7 bases and J 0 bases, leaving 7 bases between the germline ends. This CDR3 has 13 residues. Germline V gene data show CDR1 as MDHEN and CDR2 as SYDVKM. For the CDR3, the DNA is TGTGCCAGCAAGACAGATAGCAATCAGCCCCAGCATTTT. Translation gives CASKTDSNQPQHF.

This clonotype was detected ten times or more. The chain uses TRBV10-2 and TRBJ1-1; D is ambiguous. There are 13 residues in the CDR3. V was shortened by 2 bases and J by 1 base, with 5 bases between the two germline ends. Germline V gene sequence: CDR1 WSHSY, CDR2 SAAADI. In DNA form, the CDR3 reads TGCGCCAGCAGTGAGGTGGAGAACACTGAAGCTTTCTTT. Amino acid sequence: CASSEVENTEAFF.

This clonotype was picked up a small number of times. The chain uses TRBV7-7 and TRBJ2-3; 7 nucleotides line up with TRBD1. The V gene's germline CDR1 is SSHAT and CDR2 FNYEAQ (reference sequence). The CDR3 covers 15 residues. V dropped 1 base and J dropped 0; count of bases not matched to a gene: 1. Written as DNA, the CDR3 is TGTGCCAGCAGCTTAGGGGACAGTAGCACAGATACGCAGTATTTT. The encoded protein is CASSLGDSSTDTQYF.

This clonotype appeared many times. The V call is TRBV6-5, the J call TRBJ1-1; 9 bases map to TRBD1. The V gene end was trimmed by 4 bases and the J gene end by 4 bases; junction bases not matched to a gene: 10. This CDR3 comprises 16 residues. Germline CDR1 and CDR2: MNHEY and SVGAGI. CDR3 region: CASSSPGQGLGTEAFF. The CDR3 DNA is TGTGCCAGCAGTTCCCCGGGACAGGGATTGGGCACTGAAGCTTTCTTT.

The chain uses TRBV6-1 and TRBJ1-5; no firm D call. This CDR3 contains 12 residues. The germline gives CDR1 MNHNS, CDR2 SASEGT. V lost 3 bases and J lost 4, with 4 bases in between. The CDR3 sequence: CASSDPNQPQHF. The CDR3 DNA reads as TGTGCCAGCAGTGACCCGAATCAGCCCCAGCATTTT.

J is TRBJ2-7 and V is TRBV4-1, with TRBD1 matching over 8 bases. V dropped 4 bases and J dropped 3; count of bases not matched to a gene: 5. The germline CDR1 and CDR2 sequences are MGHRA and YSYEKL. The CDR3 extends over 14 amino acids. CDR3 sequence: CASSPDRDYYEQYF. The DNA of the CDR3 is TGCGCCAGCAGCCCGGACAGGGATTACTACGAGCAGTACTTC.

The rearrangement links TRBV15 to TRBJ2-3; 7 nucleotides agree with TRBD1. This CDR3 spans 14 amino acids. Germline CDR1 LNHNV, CDR2 YYDKDF (reference sequence). Trimming at V came to 9 bases and at J to 4 bases, leaving 10 bases not matched to a gene. CDR3 region: CATRTTGTADTQYF. In DNA form, the CDR3 reads TGTGCCACTCGAACGACAGGGACGGCAGATACGCAGTATTTT.

There are a few counts of this clonotype. The chain is built from TRBV7-9 and TRBJ1-1, with D maybe TRBD1 (6 bases). CDR3 length: 15 residues. CDR1 and CDR2 (germline): SEHNR, FQNEAQ (reference sequence). Trimming left V 1 base short and J 1 base short, with 10 bases between. The CDR3 sequence is CASSLVGHRNTEAFF. CDR3 coding DNA: TGTGCCAGCAGCTTAGTGGGACACCGGAACACTGAAGCTTTCTTT.

Ten or more counts support this clonotype. This chain links TRBV11-2 with TRBJ1-4; possible D gene TRBD1, 6 bases. V lost 4 bases to trimming and J lost 10 bases, with 16 bases between them. This CDR3 spans 14 amino acids. Germline lookup yields CDR1 SGHAT and CDR2 FQNNGV. The CDR3 DNA is TGTGCCAGCAGCTACCGACAGGCAGATGGAAAACTGTTTTTT. Its protein is CASSYRQADGKLFF.

The chain carries TRBV2 and TRBJ1-5; the D gene is possibly TRBD1 (5 bases). Germline values: CDR1 SNHLY, CDR2 FYNNEI. The V end was cut by 4 bases, the J end by 4 bases, with 14 bases between. There are 15 residues in the CDR3. This CDR3 reads CASSVRGIRNQPQHF. In DNA, the CDR3 is TGTGCCAGCAGTGTGCGGGGGATTAGGAATCAGCCCCAGCATTTT.

This clonotype came up many times. The gene calls are TRBV28 and TRBJ2-5, with D perhaps matching TRBD1 or TRBD2 (5 bases each). CDR3 length: 15 amino acids. V was clipped by 4 bases and J by 4 bases, with 16 bases between them. The germline gives CDR1 MDHEN, CDR2 SYDVKM. CDR3 loop: CASSSLDGGGETQYF. In DNA form, the CDR3 reads TGTGCCAGCAGTTCACTCGACGGTGGGGGAGAGACCCAGTACTTC. Complete variable domain (other parts from reference TRBV28 and TRBJ2-5): DVKVTQSSRYLVKRTGEKVFLECVQDMDHENMFWYRQDPGLGLRLIYFSYDVKMKEKGDIPEGYSVSREKKERFSLILESASTNQTSMYLCASSSLDGGGETQYFGPGTRLLVL.

Only a few counts were recorded for this clonotype. The chain has TRBV25-1 and TRBJ1-6, with D tentatively TRBD1 (5 bases). Germline V gene data show CDR1 as MGHDK and CDR2 as SYGVNS. The length of the CDR3 is 15 residues. The V end was cut by 2 bases, the J end by 11 bases, with 16 bases between. CDR3 loop: CASSELGDPGTPLHF. In DNA form, the CDR3 reads TGTGCCAGCAGTGAACTGGGGGACCCTGGCACACCCCTCCACTTT.

There are many counts of this clonotype. V is TRBV25-1 and J is TRBJ1-1; a possible D gene is TRBD1 (6 bases). The V gene's germline CDR1 is MGHDK and CDR2 SYGVNS. Between the trimmed V and J ends, which lost 10 bases and 0 bases, there was a span of 12 bases. The CDR3 consists of 13 residues. CDR3 bases: TGTGCCACCAACACAGGGCTGAACACTGAAGCTTTCTTT. It encodes CATNTGLNTEAFF.

To note about this clonotype: This may arise from a read error, as a much more abundant clone is one base away. V gene TRBV18 combines with J gene TRBJ1-1, with 7 bases aligning to TRBD1. Germline assignment: CDR1 KGHSH and CDR2 LQKENI. The CDR3 covers 12 residues. J was trimmed by 12 bases and V by 3 bases; bases with no gene match: 7. Here the CDR3 DNA reads TGTGCCAGCTCACCCAGACAGGGAACGACTTTCTTT. This gives the protein CASSPRQGTTFF.

This clonotype was seen a handful of times. The V call is TRBV20-1, the J call TRBJ2-7; 8 nucleotides match TRBD1. After removal of 4 bases from V and 0 bases from J, the junction contained 5 bases not matched to a gene. The CDR3 covers 14 residues. From germline, CDR1 is DFQATT and CDR2 SNEGSKA (reference sequence). Written as DNA, the CDR3 is TGCAGTGCTAATCAGGGGGCACCCTCCTACGAGCAGTACTTC. Translated: CSANQGAPSYEQYF.

At least ten counts were recorded for this clonotype. The V gene is TRBV29-1, the J gene TRBJ2-1; D unresolved. The CDR3 has 11 amino acids. Germline CDR1 SQVTM, CDR2 ANQGSEA. V was trimmed by 7 bases and J by 9 bases, leaving 13 bases between them. This CDR3 reads CSARTWGEQFF. The CDR3 DNA reads as TGCAGCGCCCGGACCTGGGGTGAGCAGTTCTTC.

The chain uses TRBV4-1 and TRBJ2-1, with a tentative D call TRBD2 (7 bases). CDR1 is MGHRA, CDR2 YSYEKL, per germline. There are 16 residues in the CDR3. The V end lost 1 base, the J end lost 3 bases, and 13 bases lay between the germline ends. CDR3 DNA: TGCGCCAGCAGCCAAGTAGGGCGGGGGCTCTACAATGAGCAGTTCTTC. Translating gives CASSQVGRGLYNEQFF.

V is TRBV4-1 and J is TRBJ2-7; TRBD2 matches at 8 bases. The V and J ends lost 1 base and 4 bases, in that order; junction bases with no gene match: 6. The CDR3 is 15 amino acids. In germline, CDR1 is MGHRA, CDR2 YSYEKL. The CDR3 reads CASSQVPAGAYEQYF. Here the CDR3 DNA reads TGCGCCAGCAGCCAAGTTCCAGCGGGAGCTTACGAGCAGTACTTC.